The T cell receptor (beta chain) under discussion was sequenced for a study of blood T cell repertoires in COVID-19. Cohort allocation depended upon clinical history that participants reported. Sequencing was performed with immunoSEQ multiplex PCR; in TCRdb, only in-frame clones are kept and a portion is missing. Counted here are hundreds of thousands of clones, about 86% occurring once; the ten biggest clones make up under 4.5%. The germline V and J ends were trimmed by 7 bases and 4 bases, with 17 bases remaining between them. CDR3 size: 14 residues. Looked up from germline, CDR1 is SGHDT and CDR2 is YYEEEE.

Sequenced input: PBMCs or T cells enriched from blood (not recorded which). The clonotype comes from a young man with acute COVID-19. This chain connects TRBV5-6 to TRBJ2-5; D possibly corresponds to TRBD2 (5 bases). The CDR3 loop is CASFIVTNSETQYF. The CDR3 DNA sequence: TGTGCCAGCTTTATTGTGACTAACTCAGAGACCCAGTACTTC.